The present T cell receptor (beta chain) was sequenced within a study of cytomegalovirus exposure and HLA in healthy donors. The primer mix had 60 Vbeta and 13 Jbeta primers. The method was immunoSEQ multiplex PCR; TCRdb's version includes in-frame clones alone and lacks a portion of them. The repertoire consists of 150,000 to 200,000 clones, with about three quarters occurring once and the leading ten covering 1.4%. V shed 5 bases and J 1 base; nucleotides not matched to a gene: 9. Germline CDR1 SGHNT, CDR2 YYREEE (reference sequence). CDR3 length: 16 amino acids. Study-wide points: It was assumed in the presence/absence analyses that sequencing depth was roughly uniform across donors.

A word on this clone: No antigen is known for it.

The V gene is TRBV5-4, the J gene TRBJ2-5; 9 positions agree with TRBD1. What was sequenced was PBMCs. The TCR was taken from a woman between 25 and 40 years old in good health and CMV-seropositive. CDR3 sequence reads: CASSQPDRGAQETQYF. The CDR3 region has the DNA TGTGCCAGCAGTCAGCCGGACAGGGGTGCCCAAGAGACCCAGTACTTC.